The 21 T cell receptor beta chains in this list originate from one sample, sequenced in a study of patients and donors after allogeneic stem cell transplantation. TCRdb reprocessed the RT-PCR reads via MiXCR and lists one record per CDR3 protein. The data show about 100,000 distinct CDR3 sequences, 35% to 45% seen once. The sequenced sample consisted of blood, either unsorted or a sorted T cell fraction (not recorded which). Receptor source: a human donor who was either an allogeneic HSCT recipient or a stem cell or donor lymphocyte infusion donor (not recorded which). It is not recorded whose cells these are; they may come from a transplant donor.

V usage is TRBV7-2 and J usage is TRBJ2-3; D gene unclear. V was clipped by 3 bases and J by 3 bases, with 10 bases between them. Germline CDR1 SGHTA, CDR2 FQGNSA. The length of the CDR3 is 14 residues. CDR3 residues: CASSFVSRTDTQYF. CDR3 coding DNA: TGTGCCAGCAGCTTCGTATCACGAACAGATACGCAGTATTTT.

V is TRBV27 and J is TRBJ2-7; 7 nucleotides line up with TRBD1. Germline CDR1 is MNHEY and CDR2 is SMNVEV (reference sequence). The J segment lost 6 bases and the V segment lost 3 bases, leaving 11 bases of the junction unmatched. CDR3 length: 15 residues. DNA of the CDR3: TGTGCCAGCAGTTTCGTTTTGCGACAGGGTAGCGAGCAGTACTTC. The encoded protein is CASSFVLRQGSEQYF.

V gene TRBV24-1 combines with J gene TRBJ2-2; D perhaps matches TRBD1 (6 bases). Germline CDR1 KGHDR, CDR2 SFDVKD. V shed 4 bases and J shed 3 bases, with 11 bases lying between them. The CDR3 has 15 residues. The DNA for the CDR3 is TGTGCCACCAGTGACCCCGGACAGTACACCGGGGAGCTGTTTTTT. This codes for CATSDPGQYTGELFF.

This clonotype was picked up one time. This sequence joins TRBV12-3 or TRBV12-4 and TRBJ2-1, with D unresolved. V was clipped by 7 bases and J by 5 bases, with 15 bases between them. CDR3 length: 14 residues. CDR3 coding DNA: TGTGCCAGCACAATCCAACCTAGAGACAATGAGCAGTTCTTC. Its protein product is CASTIQPRDNEQFF.

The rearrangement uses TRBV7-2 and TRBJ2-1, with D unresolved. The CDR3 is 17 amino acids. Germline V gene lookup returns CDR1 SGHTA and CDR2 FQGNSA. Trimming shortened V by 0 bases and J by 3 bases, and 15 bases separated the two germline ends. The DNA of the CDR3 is TGTGCCAGCAGCTTAGCGCATGACCCGACCTTCTACAATGAGCAGTTCTTC. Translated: CASSLAHDPTFYNEQFF. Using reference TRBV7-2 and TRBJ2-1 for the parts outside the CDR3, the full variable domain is GAGVSQSPSNKVTEKGKDVELRCDPISGHTALYWYRQSLGQGLEFLIYFQGNSAPDKSGLPSDRFSAERTGGSVSTLTIQRTQQEDSAVYLCASSLAHDPTFYNEQFFGPGTRLTVL.

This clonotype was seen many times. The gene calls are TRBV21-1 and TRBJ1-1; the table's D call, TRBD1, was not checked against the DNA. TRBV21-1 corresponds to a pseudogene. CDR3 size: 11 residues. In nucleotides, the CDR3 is TGTGCCTCCCCCGCGGACACTGAAGCTTTCTTT. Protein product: CASPADTEAFF.

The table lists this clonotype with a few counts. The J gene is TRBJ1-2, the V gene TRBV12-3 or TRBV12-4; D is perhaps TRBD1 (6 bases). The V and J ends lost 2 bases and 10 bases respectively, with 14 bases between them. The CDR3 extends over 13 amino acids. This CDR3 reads CASSLTGGMAYTF. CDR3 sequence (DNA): TGTGCCAGCAGTTTAACGGGGGGCATGGCCTACACCTTC.

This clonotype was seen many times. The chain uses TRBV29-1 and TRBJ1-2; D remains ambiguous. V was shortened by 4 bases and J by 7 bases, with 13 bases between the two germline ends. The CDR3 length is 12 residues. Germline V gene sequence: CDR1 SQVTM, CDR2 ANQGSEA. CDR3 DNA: TGCAGCGTTGTGTCCGGATGGAGTGGCTACACCTTC. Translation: CSVVSGWSGYTF.

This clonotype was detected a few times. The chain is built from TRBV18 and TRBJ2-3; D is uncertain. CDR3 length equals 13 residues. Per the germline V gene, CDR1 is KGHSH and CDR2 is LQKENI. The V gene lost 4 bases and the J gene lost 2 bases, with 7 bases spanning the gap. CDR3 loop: CASSLYVTDTQYF. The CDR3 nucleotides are TGTGCCAGCTCACTCTATGTCACAGATACGCAGTATTTT.

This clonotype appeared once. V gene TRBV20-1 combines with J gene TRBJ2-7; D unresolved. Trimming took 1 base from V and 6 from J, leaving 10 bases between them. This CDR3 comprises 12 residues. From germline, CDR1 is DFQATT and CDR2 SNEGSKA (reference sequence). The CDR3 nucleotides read TGCAGTGCTAGAGTGGATATACGCGAGCAGTACTTC. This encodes CSARVDIREQYF.

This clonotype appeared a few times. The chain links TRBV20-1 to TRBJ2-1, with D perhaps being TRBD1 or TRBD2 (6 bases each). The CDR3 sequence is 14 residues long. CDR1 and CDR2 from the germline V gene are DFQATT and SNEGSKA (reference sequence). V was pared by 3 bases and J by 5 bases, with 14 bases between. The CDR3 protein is CSARDGRDNNEQFF. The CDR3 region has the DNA TGCAGTGCTAGGGACGGGCGGGACAACAATGAGCAGTTCTTC.

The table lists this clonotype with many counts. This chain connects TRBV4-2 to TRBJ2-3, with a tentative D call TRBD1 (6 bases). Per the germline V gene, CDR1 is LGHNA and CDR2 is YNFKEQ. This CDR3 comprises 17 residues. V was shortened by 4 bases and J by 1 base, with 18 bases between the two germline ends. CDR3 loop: CASSLGDGTFGTDTQYF. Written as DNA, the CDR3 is TGTGCCAGCAGCCTTGGGGATGGGACATTTGGCACAGATACGCAGTATTTT.

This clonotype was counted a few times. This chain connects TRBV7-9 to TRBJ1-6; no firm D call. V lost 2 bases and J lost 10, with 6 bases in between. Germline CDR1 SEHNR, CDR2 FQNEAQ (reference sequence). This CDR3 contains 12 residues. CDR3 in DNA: TGTGCCAGCAGCTTAAGAGGCTCACCCCTCCACTTT. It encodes CASSLRGSPLHF. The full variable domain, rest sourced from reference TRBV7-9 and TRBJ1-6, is DTGVSQNPRHKITKRGQNVTFRCDPISEHNRLYWYRQTLGQGPEFLTYFQNEAQLEKSRLLSDRFSAERPKGSFSTLEIQRTEQGDSAMYLCASSLRGSPLHFGNGTRLTVT.

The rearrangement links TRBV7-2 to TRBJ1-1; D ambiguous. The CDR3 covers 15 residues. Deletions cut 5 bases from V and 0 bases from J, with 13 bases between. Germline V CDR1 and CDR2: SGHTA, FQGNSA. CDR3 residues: CASSTSRRVNTEAFF. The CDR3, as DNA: TGTGCCAGCAGCACATCGAGACGGGTGAACACTGAAGCTTTCTTT.

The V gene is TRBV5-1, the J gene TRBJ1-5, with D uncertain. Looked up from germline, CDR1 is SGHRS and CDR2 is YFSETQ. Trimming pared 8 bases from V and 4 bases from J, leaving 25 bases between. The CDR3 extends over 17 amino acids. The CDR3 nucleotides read TGCGCCAGTATTTCGGACTCTCTGGGGATTGGGAATCAGCCCCAGCATTTT. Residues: CASISDSLGIGNQPQHF.

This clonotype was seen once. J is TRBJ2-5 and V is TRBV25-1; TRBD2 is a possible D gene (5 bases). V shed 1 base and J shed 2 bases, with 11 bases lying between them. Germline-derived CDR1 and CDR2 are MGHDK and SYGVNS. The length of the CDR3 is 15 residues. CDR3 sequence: CASSELDSDQETQYF. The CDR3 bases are TGTGCCAGCAGTGAATTAGATAGCGATCAAGAGACCCAGTACTTC.

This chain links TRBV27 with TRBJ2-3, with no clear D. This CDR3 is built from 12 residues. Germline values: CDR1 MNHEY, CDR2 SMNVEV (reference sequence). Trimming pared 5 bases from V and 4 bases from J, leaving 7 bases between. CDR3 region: CASSPPSDTQYF. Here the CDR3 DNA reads TGTGCCAGCAGTCCACCCTCAGATACGCAGTATTTT.

This chain's CDR3 is CASSQTSGRASGELFF. The CDR3 coding sequence is TGTGCCAGCAGCCAGACTAGCGGGAGGGCGTCCGGGGAGCTGTTTTTT. The chain is built from TRBV4-2 and TRBJ2-2; 14 nucleotides align to TRBD2. From germline, CDR1 is LGHNA and CDR2 YNFKEQ. V was clipped by 3 bases and J by 6 bases; unmatched bases: 3. This CDR3 region has 16 residues.

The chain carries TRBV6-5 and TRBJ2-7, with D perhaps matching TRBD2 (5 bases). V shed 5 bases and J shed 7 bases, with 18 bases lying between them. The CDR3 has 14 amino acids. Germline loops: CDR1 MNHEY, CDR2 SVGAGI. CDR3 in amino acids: CASSPNKLPGEQYF. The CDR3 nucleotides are TGTGCCAGCAGTCCGAATAAATTACCGGGGGAGCAGTACTTC.

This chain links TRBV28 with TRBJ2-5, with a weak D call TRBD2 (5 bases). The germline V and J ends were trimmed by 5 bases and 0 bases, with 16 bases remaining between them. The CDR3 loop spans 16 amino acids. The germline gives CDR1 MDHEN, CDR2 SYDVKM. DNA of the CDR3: TGTGCCAGCAGTGCCATCGGACTTTTGTACCAAGAGACCCAGTACTTC. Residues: CASSAIGLLYQETQYF. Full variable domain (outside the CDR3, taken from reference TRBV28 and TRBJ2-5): DVKVTQSSRYLVKRTGEKVFLECVQDMDHENMFWYRQDPGLGLRLIYFSYDVKMKEKGDIPEGYSVSREKKERFSLILESASTNQTSMYLCASSAIGLLYQETQYFGPGTRLLVL.

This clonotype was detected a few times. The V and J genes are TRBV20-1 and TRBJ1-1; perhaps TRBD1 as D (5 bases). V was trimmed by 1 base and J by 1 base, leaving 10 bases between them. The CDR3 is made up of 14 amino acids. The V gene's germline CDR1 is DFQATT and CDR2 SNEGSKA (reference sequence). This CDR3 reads CSARGTTENTEAFF. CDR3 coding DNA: TGCAGTGCTAGAGGCACGACAGAGAACACTGAAGCTTTCTTT.